This T cell receptor (beta chain) emerged from a study of OX40 agonist ivuxolimab in advanced cancers. Sequenced by immunoSEQ multiplex PCR; TCRdb stores in-frame clones only, minus some. The sample lists more than 50,000 clones, 84% occurring once. This CDR3 is 15 amino acids long. The germline CDR1 and CDR2 sequences are LNHDA and SQIVND (reference sequence). V lost 7 bases and J lost 5, with 20 bases in between. The chain is built from TRBV19 and TRBJ2-5, with D perhaps being TRBD1 or TRBD2 (6 bases each). The receptor's source is an adult with an advanced solid tumor such as melanoma, head and neck, liver or kidney cancer. The sample consisted of CD4+ or CD8+ T cells sorted from blood, taken in a trial of the OX40 agonist ivuxolimab. The CDR3 DNA sequence: TGTGCCAGTACTCCGGTCGGGGGCGGCCGGGAGACCCAGTACTTC. Translating it yields CASTPVGGGRETQYF.